This T cell receptor beta chain was identified in a study of shared clonotypes between healthy human individuals. Germline lookup yields CDR1 SGDLS and CDR2 YYNGEE. The CDR3 is 14 residues long. V shed 0 bases and J shed 4 bases, with 7 bases lying between them. Sequencing used immunoSEQ multiplex PCR; TCRdb keeps in-frame clones, though not all of them. The sample includes some 1.5 million clones, approximately 97% of them seen just once. This TCR was sampled from a man aged 25 to 45 in good health. The sample consisted of naive CD4+ T cells sorted from blood. Subset of the sample: CD45RA+ positively selected. J is TRBJ2-2 and V is TRBV9; no firm D call. CDR3 region: CASSVGLPTGELFF. The CDR3 DNA reads TGTGCCAGCAGCGTAGGGCTACCCACCGGGGAGCTGTTTTTT. The full variable domain, its missing parts supplied by reference TRBV9 and TRBJ2-2, is DSGVTQTPKHLITATGQRVTLRCSPRSGDLSVYWYQQSLDQGLQFLIQYYNGEERAKGNILERFSAQQFPDLHSELNLSSLELGDSALYFCASSVGLPTGELFFGEGSRLTVL.